This is a list of T cell receptor beta chains from one sample in a study of T cell responses to AZD1222 COVID-19 vaccine. Produced via immunoSEQ multiplex PCR; TCRdb's table is partial and in-frame only. The repertoire includes about 120,000 clones, about 89% of them detected once, and about 5.2% sits in the top ten. The sequencing here drew on peripheral blood, taken on day 0 of AZD1222 vaccination. These receptors all come from an adult in good health. Both conserved end residues are part of each CDR3. A D gene is named only where the DNA matches it firmly. Some rows have no size entry. The others give once, few or many, or a class for an expanded clone.

D | size | J | V | CDR3 | DNA
TRBD2 | NA | TRBJ2-2 | TRBV3-1/TRBV3-2 | CASSPRLPTSGRGGRELFF | TGTGCCAGCAGCCCCAGATTACCGACTAGCGGGCGAGGAGGTCGGGAGCTGTTTTTT
NA | NA | TRBJ1-2 | TRBV20-1 | CSATGLHGYTF | TGCAGTGCGACGGGACTCCATGGCTACACCTTC
NA | NA | TRBJ1-6 | TRBV27 | CASSPLGGAYSPLHF | TGTGCCAGCAGTCCTTTGGGGGGCGCGTATTCACCCCTCCACTTT
TRBD1 | NA | TRBJ2-7 | TRBV12-5 | CASGLNRDSAPLSYEQYF | TGTGCTAGTGGTTTGAACCGGGACAGTGCCCCCCTCTCCTACGAGCAGTACTTC
NA | NA | TRBJ1-2 | TRBV5-4 | CASSPTGLPYGYTF | TGTGCCAGCAGCCCAACGGGCCTCCCATATGGCTACACCTTC
NA | NA | TRBJ2-2 | TRBV11-2 | CASSLRPSSTGELFF | TGTGCCAGCAGCTTGCGCCCTAGTAGTACCGGGGAGCTGTTTTTT
TRBD1 | once | TRBJ1-5 | TRBV24-1 | CATSEGQGRPQPQHF | TGTGCCACCAGTGAGGGACAGGGGAGGCCTCAGCCCCAGCATTTT
NA | few | TRBJ1-2 | TRBV5-1 | CASSFTGDGYTF | TGCGCCAGCAGCTTCACGGGGGATGGCTACACCTTC
NA | NA | TRBJ1-5 | TRBV27 | CASSPGTGNQPQHF | TGTGCCAGCAGTCCGGGGACGGGGAATCAGCCCCAGCATTTT
NA | NA | TRBJ1-5 | TRBV5-5 | CASSLWGDNQPQHF | TGTGCCAGCAGCTTGTGGGGGGACAATCAGCCCCAGCATTTT
NA | NA | TRBJ1-2 | TRBV30 | CAWSVPFRGYTF | TGTGCCTGGAGTGTACCTTTTCGAGGCTACACCTTC
NA | NA | TRBJ1-1 | TRBV6-6 | CASSRSDSIAMNTEAFF | TGTGCCAGCAGTCGTTCTGACAGTATCGCCATGAACACTGAAGCTTTCTTT
NA | NA | TRBJ1-1 | TRBV5-1 | CASSPLGQGDTEAFF | TGCGCCAGCAGCCCCCTTGGGCAGGGTGACACTGAAGCTTTCTTT
NA | NA | TRBJ1-2 | TRBV19 | CASSMGAGLRGYTF | TGTGCCAGTAGTATGGGGGCAGGCCTGCGAGGCTACACCTTC
NA | NA | TRBJ2-7 | TRBV2 | CASSDRGDYEQYF | TGTGCCAGCTCCGATCGGGGAGACTACGAGCAGTACTTC
TRBD1 | NA | TRBJ1-2 | TRBV11-2 | CASSTVPGQGTYF | TGTGCCAGCAGCACAGTACCGGGACAGGGTACCTACTTC
NA | NA | TRBJ1-5 | TRBV19 | CASTRQVNQPQHF | TGTGCCAGTACCCGACAGGTCAATCAGCCCCAGCATTTT
NA | NA | TRBJ1-2 | TRBV7-3 | CASSLDGYGYTF | TGTGCCAGCAGCTTAGACGGCTATGGCTACACCTTC
TRBD2 | NA | TRBJ2-1 | TRBV5-1 | CASSGSLAGGNNEQFF | TGCGCCAGCAGTGGAAGTCTTGCGGGAGGAAACAATGAGCAGTTCTTC
NA | once | TRBJ1-1 | TRBV19 | CASSRPKQGRVSEAFF | TGTGCCAGTAGTCGACCAAAACAGGGTAGAGTTTCTGAAGCTTTCTTT
TRBD1 | NA | TRBJ1-2 | TRBV5-4 | CASSRGTGELYGYTF | TGTGCCAGCAGCCGCGGGACAGGTGAACTCTATGGCTACACCTTC
NA | NA | TRBJ1-1 | TRBV6-5 | CASRGRYTEAFF | TGTGCCAGCAGGGGGCGGTACACTGAAGCTTTCTTT
NA | few | TRBJ1-1 | TRBV28 | CGVGTEAFF | TGTGGGGTGGGCACTGAAGCTTTCTTT
TRBD1 | NA | TRBJ1-4 | TRBV5-1 | CASSFSGRQGGEEKLFF | TGCGCCAGCAGCTTTTCTGGCCGACAGGGGGGTGAAGAAAAACTGTTTTTT
NA | NA | TRBJ1-1 | TRBV7-3 | CASSSHREGHMNTEAFF | TGTGCCAGCAGCTCGCATCGGGAGGGCCACATGAACACTGAAGCTTTCTTT
NA | NA | TRBJ1-4 | TRBV3-1/TRBV3-2 | CASSQGRGERLFF | TGTGCCAGCAGCCAAGGGCGGGGCGAAAGACTGTTTTTT
TRBD1 | NA | TRBJ2-7 | TRBV2 | CASSRTGTGVDEQYF | TGTGCCAGCAGCCGGACCGGGACAGGGGTAGACGAGCAGTACTTC
TRBD1 | once | TRBJ2-3 | TRBV2 | CASSDRGLDTQYF | TGTGCCAGCAGCGACAGGGGATTAGATACGCAGTATTTT
TRBD1 | NA | TRBJ2-7 | TRBV27 | CASTPRGQGKREQYF | TGTGCCAGCACCCCTCGGGGACAGGGTAAGAGGGAGCAGTACTTC
NA | NA | TRBJ1-6 | TRBV25-1 | CASSAVSASYNSPLHF | TGTGCCAGCAGTGCCGTCAGTGCCTCCTATAATTCACCCCTCCACTTT
NA | NA | TRBJ1-2 | TRBV30 | CAWSGFNYGYTF | TGTGCCTGGAGTGGTTTCAACTATGGCTACACCTTC
NA | NA | TRBJ2-5 | TRBV12-3/TRBV12-4 | CASSLVLETQYF | TGTGCCAGCAGTTTAGTCTTGGAGACCCAGTACTTC
NA | NA | TRBJ1-2 | TRBV6-5 | CASNGIGESYYGYTF | TGTGCCAGCAACGGTATTGGGGAATCGTACTATGGCTACACCTTC
NA | NA | TRBJ2-3 | TRBV27 | CASNLPGATQYF | TGTGCCAGCAACCTACCGGGGGCTACGCAGTATTTT
NA | NA | TRBJ1-1 | TRBV3-1/TRBV3-2 | CASSQMVVDTEAFF | TGTGCCAGCAGCCAAATGGTAGTAGACACTGAAGCTTTCTTT
TRBD2 | NA | TRBJ2-2 | TRBV30 | CAWSGGTGTSSGELFF | TGTGCCTGGAGTGGCGGGACCGGGACTAGTTCCGGGGAGCTGTTTTTT
NA | few | TRBJ2-3 | TRBV18 | CASSGQGRGTDTQYF | TGTGCCAGCTCCGGGCAGGGTCGAGGCACAGATACGCAGTATTTT
NA | NA | TRBJ1-2 | TRBV12-3/TRBV12-4 | CASSLGQKIF | TGTGCCAGCAGTTTAGGACAGAAAATCTTC
NA | NA | TRBJ1-1 | TRBV3-1/TRBV3-2 | CASSQEQKAFF | TGTGCCAGCAGCCAAGAGCAGAAAGCTTTCTTT
TRBD1 | NA | TRBJ1-5 | TRBV27 | CASSWTGNSNQPQHF | TGTGCCAGCAGTTGGACAGGTAATAGCAATCAGCCCCAGCATTTT
TRBD1 | NA | TRBJ2-7 | TRBV11-2 | CASSLGQGLYEQYF | TGTGCCAGCAGCTTAGGACAGGGGCTCTACGAGCAGTACTTC